This T cell receptor (beta chain) appears in the sequencing data of a study of CD8 T cells in ankylosing spondylitis. Notes on the study in general: Characteristic, it appeared, of ankylosing spondylitis blood was a TCR beta motif of about eight highly homologous variants. Disease-linked clones were reportedly significantly enriched in matched ankylosing spondylitis synovial fluid. Clones linked to the disease showed a CD8+ phenotype. They occurred at relatively low frequencies in peripheral blood.

With respect to this clonotype: What it binds is unknown.

The length of the CDR3 is 14 residues. Germline V gene data show CDR1 as MNHEY and CDR2 as SVGEGT. Trimming removed 4 bases from V and 6 bases from J, with 15 bases in between. TCRdb processed the 5' RACE reads anew with MiXCR; each CDR3 protein has one entry. The sample contains 200,000 to 250,000 distinct CDR3 sequences, 15% to 20% of which appear only once. The sequence was collected from a male donor with ankylosing spondylitis. The genes are TRBV6-2 or TRBV6-3 and TRBJ1-2, with D hard to call. The specimen sequenced was blood, either unsorted or a sorted T cell fraction (not recorded which). The CDR3 protein is CASSLGSVLDGYTF. CDR3 DNA sequence: TGTGCCAGCAGTTTGGGTAGCGTCTTGGATGGCTACACCTTC.